Listed below are T cell receptor beta chains from one sample, sequenced in a study of graft-versus-host responses after intestinal transplantation. TCRdb's table, derived via immunoSEQ multiplex PCR, lists solely in-frame clones and lacks some. The repertoire holds tens of thousands of clones, with roughly 92% as singletons. These receptors' antigens are unknown. Source: unstimulated CD4+ T cells sorted from spleen or lymph node cells, taken before intestinal transplant. The receptors stem from a human donor who received an intestinal transplant. Both conserved end residues are trimmed from each CDR3.

J: TRBJ2-1; V: TRBV25-1; length: 13; CDR3: ASSETGTSVFRQF
J: TRBJ1-2; V: TRBV6-5; length: 12; CDR3: ASTSGQGVDGYT
J: TRBJ1-6; V: TRBV2; length: 11; CDR3: ASNLPSGAPLH
J: TRBJ1-5; V: TRBV5-5; length: 12; CDR3: ASSLLQDNQPQH
J: TRBJ1-1; V: TRBV9; length: 16; CDR3: ASSVGLGGDRRDTEAF
J: TRBJ1-1; V: TRBV11-3; length: 11; CDR3: ASSLGPKTEAF
J: TRBJ2-3; V: TRBV27; length: 12; CDR3: ASNRGGGGDTQY
J: TRBJ2-3; V: TRBV11-2; length: 15; CDR3: ASSFEGTSYATDTQY
J: TRBJ1-2; V: TRBV2; length: 12; CDR3: ASNRQQGVAGYT
J: TRBJ2-5; V: TRBV25-1; length: 12; CDR3: ASSDGTGQETQY
J: TRBJ2-1; V: TRBV4-2; length: 13; CDR3: ASSFTSGVYNEQF
J: TRBJ2-3; V: TRBV9; length: 14; CDR3: ASSLGLAGYTDTQY
J: TRBJ2-7; V: TRBV7-9; length: 12; CDR3: ASSLQGASYEQY
J: TRBJ2-7; V: TRBV6-1; length: 9; CDR3: ACGQGYEQY
J: TRBJ2-5; V: TRBV6-6; length: 11; CDR3: ASRLTELETQY
J: TRBJ2-2; V: TRBV29-1; length: 14; CDR3: SVASGAYANTGELF
J: TRBJ2-7; V: TRBV6-5; length: 12; CDR3: ASTRLAGEYEQY
J: TRBJ1-1; V: TRBV2; length: 12; CDR3: ASSEQGTNTEAF
J: TRBJ2-7; V: TRBV18; length: 12; CDR3: ASSLPGRRYEQY
J: TRBJ2-5; V: TRBV30; length: 11; CDR3: AWSVRSQETQY